This T cell receptor beta chain was documented in a study of blood T cells in healthy people across ages. General study results and limits: Strongly correlated with naive T cell percentage was TCR beta diversity.

About this clonotype: No antigen is known for it.

Through a sample-barcoded 5' primer and a J-beta primer mix, a second PCR was run for 7 to 11 cycles. From the 5' RACE reads, TCRdb called clonotypes with MiXCR, one entry per CDR3 protein. The data hold 540,000 or so distinct CDR3 sequences, with 27% observed a single time. The receptor was isolated from an older woman in good health. The sequenced material came from blood.

The DNA of the CDR3 is TGCAGTGCCACGGACGGGAACACAGATACGCAGTATTTT. This encodes CSATDGNTDTQYF. V is TRBV20-1 and J is TRBJ2-3; D might be TRBD2 (5 bases). Trimming shortened V by 6 bases and J by 2 bases, and 12 bases separated the two germline ends. In germline, CDR1 is DFQATT, CDR2 SNEGSKA (reference sequence). There are 13 residues in the CDR3.